The 3 T cell receptor beta chains below all came from one sample that was sequenced in a study of T cell clonality in common variable immunodeficiency. Using immunoSEQ multiplex PCR, the repertoire was profiled, and TCRdb retains in-frame clones only, with some absent. This sample comprises some 19,000 clones, none seen once only. General study findings and limits: Reportedly, TCR beta sequences from common variable immunodeficiency showed fewer deletions and N-nucleotide insertions.

These receptors are not linked to any known antigen. Material: peripheral blood mononuclear cells. The receptor source for this set is a human donor with common variable immunodeficiency.

As concerns this clone: The read finishes 3 residues shy of the CDR3 end, and the germline J gene is used to complete it. The chain joins TRBV7-7 to TRBJ2-5, with TRBD1 matching over 8 bases. The germline V gene encodes CDR1 SSHAT and CDR2 FNYEAQ (reference sequence). The CDR3 has 14 residues. The V and J ends lost 2 bases and 5 bases, in that order; junction bases with no gene match: 4. This chain's CDR3 is CASSLLQGAETQYF. The sequenced CDR3 bases are TGTGCCAGCAGCTTACTCCAGGGGGCCGAGACC.

Points on this clone: The CDR3 extends 3 residues past the end of the read, so its final part is completed from the germline J gene. The genes are TRBV7-2 and TRBJ2-1; D gene uncertain. Germline CDR1 and CDR2: SGHTA and FQGNSA. The CDR3 length is 11 residues. V was cut by 3 bases and J by 9 bases, with 6 bases left in between. The CDR3 is CASSFWAEQFF. The sequenced part of the CDR3 DNA is TGTGCCAGCAGCTTCTGGGCTGAG.

Ten or more counts support this clone. The read stops 3 residues short of the end of the CDR3; the missing end is completed from the germline J gene. The chain couples TRBV29-1 to TRBJ2-3, with TRBD2 matching 13 bases. Germline V gene sequence: CDR1 SQVTM, CDR2 ANQGSEA. J was trimmed by 2 bases and V by 3 bases; bases with no gene match: 5. The CDR3 contains 16 residues. The CDR3 reads CSVDGTSGTPTDTQYF. The DNA read from the CDR3 is TGCAGCGTTGATGGGACTAGCGGGACACCCACAGATACG.